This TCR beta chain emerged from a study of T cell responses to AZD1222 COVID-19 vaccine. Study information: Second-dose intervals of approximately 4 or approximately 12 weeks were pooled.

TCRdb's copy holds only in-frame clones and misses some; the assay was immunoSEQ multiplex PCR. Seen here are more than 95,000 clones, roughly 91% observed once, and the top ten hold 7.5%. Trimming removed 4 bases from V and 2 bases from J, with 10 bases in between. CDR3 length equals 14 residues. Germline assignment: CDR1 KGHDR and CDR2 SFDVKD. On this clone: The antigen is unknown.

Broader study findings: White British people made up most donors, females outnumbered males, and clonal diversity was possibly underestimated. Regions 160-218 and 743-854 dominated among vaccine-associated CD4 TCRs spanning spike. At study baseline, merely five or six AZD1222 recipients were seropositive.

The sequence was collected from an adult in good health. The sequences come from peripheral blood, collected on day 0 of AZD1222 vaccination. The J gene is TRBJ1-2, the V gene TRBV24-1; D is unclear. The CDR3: CATSDPTQNYGYTF. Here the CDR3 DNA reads TGTGCCACCAGTGACCCGACTCAGAACTATGGCTACACCTTC.